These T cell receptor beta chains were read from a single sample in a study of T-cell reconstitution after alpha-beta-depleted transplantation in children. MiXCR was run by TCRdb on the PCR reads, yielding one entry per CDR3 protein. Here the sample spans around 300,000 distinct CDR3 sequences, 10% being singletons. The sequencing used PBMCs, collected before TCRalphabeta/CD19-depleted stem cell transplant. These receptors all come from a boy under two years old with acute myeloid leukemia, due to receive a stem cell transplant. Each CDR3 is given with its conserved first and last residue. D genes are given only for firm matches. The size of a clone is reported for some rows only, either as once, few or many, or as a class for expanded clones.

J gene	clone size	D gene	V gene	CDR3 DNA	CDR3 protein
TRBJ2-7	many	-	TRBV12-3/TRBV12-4	TGTGCCAGCAGTTTTCGGGGGCAGGGTCAGTACTTC	CASSFRGQGQYF
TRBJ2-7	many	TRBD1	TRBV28	TGTGCCAGCAGTTTATCGCCAGGGGGCGTACACGAGCAGTACTTC	CASSLSPGGVHEQYF
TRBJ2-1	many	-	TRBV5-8	TGTGCCAGCAGATCGGGAGCAGCGATCGATGAGCAGTTCTTC	CASRSGAAIDEQFF
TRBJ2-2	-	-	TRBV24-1	TGTGCCACCAGTGATTTGTTGGGGGCAGTCACCGGGGAGCTGTTTTTT	CATSDLLGAVTGELFF
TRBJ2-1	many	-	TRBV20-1	TGCAGTGCTAGAGCAGGGGGGTGGCTGAGCTCCTACAATGAGCAGTTCTTC	CSARAGGWLSSYNEQFF
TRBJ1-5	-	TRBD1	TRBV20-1	TGCAGCGCTAGGGAGGGGGCCTACGCCAATCAGCCCCAGCATTTT	CSAREGAYANQPQHF
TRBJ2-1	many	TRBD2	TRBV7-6	TGTGCCAGCAGCTTAGTCGGGAGGGCCTACAATGAGCAGTTCTTC	CASSLVGRAYNEQFF
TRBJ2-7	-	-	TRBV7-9	TGTGCCAGCAGCCCATCCCAGAAACCTGCGGGATCCTACGAGCAGTACTTC	CASSPSQKPAGSYEQYF
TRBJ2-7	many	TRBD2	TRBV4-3	TGCGCCAGCAGCCAAGGTGGGACTAGCGGTTCCTACGAGCAGTACTTC	CASSQGGTSGSYEQYF
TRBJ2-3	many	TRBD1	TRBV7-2	TGTGCCAGCAGTTACCGGGACAGGGGAACAGATACGCAGTATTTT	CASSYRDRGTDTQYF
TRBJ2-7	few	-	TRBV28	TGTGCCAGCAGAGAACCTACGGGGTCTACGGAGCAGTACTTC	CASREPTGSTEQYF
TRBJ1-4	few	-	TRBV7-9	TGTGCCAGCAGCTTAGGGTTGAGCGGGGAAAAACTGTTTTTT	CASSLGLSGEKLFF
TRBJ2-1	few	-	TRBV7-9	TGTGCCAGCAGCGTATTGAGTGATGAGCAGTTCTTC	CASSVLSDEQFF
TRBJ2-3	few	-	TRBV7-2	TGTGCCAGCACCCCCCCGGGGGGCGGTACGCAGTATTTT	CASTPPGGGTQYF
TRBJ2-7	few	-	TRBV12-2	TGTGCAAGTCGCTCCAAGAGGGGGACAGGGATTCCCCACGAGCAGTACTTC	CASRSKRGTGIPHEQYF
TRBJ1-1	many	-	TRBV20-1	TGCAGTGCTAGGGGTGAGGGGGGTTTTGAAGCTTTCTTT	CSARGEGGFEAFF
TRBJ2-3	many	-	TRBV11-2	TGTGCCAGCAGCTTAGGGGACATCCCTAGCACAGATACGCAGTATTTT	CASSLGDIPSTDTQYF
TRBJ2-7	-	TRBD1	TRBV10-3	TGTGCCATCAGTGAAGACGGACAGGGGGACTACGAGCAGTACTTC	CAISEDGQGDYEQYF
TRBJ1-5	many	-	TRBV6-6	TGTGCCAGCAGTTACTCGGGGGAGGGGCCCCAGCATTTT	CASSYSGEGPQHF
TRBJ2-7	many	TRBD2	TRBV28	TGTGCCAGCAGTTTATCCCCGGCTAGCGGGGGTGAGCAGTACTTC	CASSLSPASGGEQYF
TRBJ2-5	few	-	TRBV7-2	TGTGCCAGCAGCTCGACCGGAGGGCGGTGGGAGACCCAGTACTTC	CASSSTGGRWETQYF
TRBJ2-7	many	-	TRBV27	TGTGCCAGCGGCCTTAGAGCCTACGAGCAGTACTTC	CASGLRAYEQYF
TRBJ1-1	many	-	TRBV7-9	TGTGCCAGCAGCTTAGTTGGACAGATTGAAGCTTTCTTT	CASSLVGQIEAFF
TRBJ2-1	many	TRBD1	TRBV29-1	TGCAGCGGGGACAGGGGGCATAGTGAGCAGTTCTTC	CSGDRGHSEQFF
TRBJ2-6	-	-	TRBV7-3	TGTGCCAGCAGCCAAGCCAGCTCTGGGGCCAACGTCCTGACTTTC	CASSQASSGANVLTF
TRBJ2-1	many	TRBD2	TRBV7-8	TGTGCCAGCAGCTTAGGGGGGCTAGCGGGAGGGAATGAGCAGTTCTTC	CASSLGGLAGGNEQFF
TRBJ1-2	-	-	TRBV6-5	TGTGCCAGCAGTTACCGTGCAGATGGGTATGGCTACACCTTC	CASSYRADGYGYTF
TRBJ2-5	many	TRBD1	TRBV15	TGTGCCACCAGCTCGGGGTCAGGGGGCTGGGGCCAAGAGACCCAGTACTTC	CATSSGSGGWGQETQYF
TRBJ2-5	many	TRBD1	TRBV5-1	TGCGCCAGCAGCATATCACCGGGACAGGGAGGAGAGACCCAGTACTTC	CASSISPGQGGETQYF
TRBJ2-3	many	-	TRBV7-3	TGTGCCAGCAGCTTATTGCCGGGGCGGGATACGCAGTATTTT	CASSLLPGRDTQYF
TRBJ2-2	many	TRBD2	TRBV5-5	TGTGCCAGCAGCTTAGGTATAGCGGGAAGCACCGGGGAGCTGTTTTTT	CASSLGIAGSTGELFF
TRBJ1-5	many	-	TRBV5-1	TGCGCCAGCAGCTTGGAGGGGGACCCGAATCAGCCCCAGCATTTT	CASSLEGDPNQPQHF
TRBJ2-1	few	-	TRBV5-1	TGCGCCAGCAGCTTGGTCAATCCGACATCTTCCTACAATGAGCAGTTCTTC	CASSLVNPTSSYNEQFF
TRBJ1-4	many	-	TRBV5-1	TGCGCCAGCAGTCGAGGGGAAAAACTGTTTTTT	CASSRGEKLFF
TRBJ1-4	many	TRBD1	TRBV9	TGTGCCAGCAGCGTAGGGACAGGGGGTGAAAAACTGTTTTTT	CASSVGTGGEKLFF
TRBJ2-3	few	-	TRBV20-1	TGCAGTGCTAGAGTTGGGGATACGCAGTATTTT	CSARVGDTQYF
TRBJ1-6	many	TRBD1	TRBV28	TGTGCCAGCAGTTTACCGGGACAGCCTAATTCACCCCTCCACTTT	CASSLPGQPNSPLHF
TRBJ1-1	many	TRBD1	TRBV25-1	TGTGCCAGCAGTGACGAGGGCATGACAGGGGCCAATATGAACACTGAAGCTTTCTTT	CASSDEGMTGANMNTEAFF
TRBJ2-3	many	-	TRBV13	TGTGCCAGCAGCTTAGGCCCTTGGACGGGGGACTCGAGCACAGATACGCAGTATTTT	CASSLGPWTGDSSTDTQYF
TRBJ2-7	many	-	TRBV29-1	TGCAGCGTCCTACAGCATCATACCTACGAGCAGTACTTC	CSVLQHHTYEQYF
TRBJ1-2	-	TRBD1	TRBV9	TGTGCCAGCAGCTTCTACAGGGGCGGCTACACCTTC	CASSFYRGGYTF